The 32 T cell receptor beta chains below all came from one sample that was sequenced in a study of radiation and T cells in renal cell carcinoma. Profiled with immunoSEQ multiplex PCR; TCRdb holds only in-frame clones, not every one. The table lists around 170,000 clones, 88% of them singletons, with about 11% in the top ten. As to time point: blood 4 weeks post-SBRT, at nephrectomy. Indicated treatment: 15 Gy SBRT to primary tumor, nephrectomy 4 weeks later. The sequencing here drew on blood, taken from a patient whose treatment included radiotherapy and nephrectomy. The receptors were sampled from a woman aged 50 to 65 with renal cell carcinoma.

The CDR3 sequence: CASSEAPTGRVNYGYTF. The CDR3 DNA reads TGTGCCAGCAGTGAAGCGCCGACGGGCAGAGTCAACTATGGCTACACCTTC. The chain links TRBV6-1 to TRBJ1-2; D ambiguous. Germline values: CDR1 MNHNS, CDR2 SASEGT. The CDR3 sequence is 17 residues long. V was clipped by 0 bases and J by 2 bases, with 16 bases between them.

The chain combines TRBV7-2 with TRBJ2-4; D may correspond to TRBD1 or TRBD2 (5 bases each). This CDR3 comprises 14 residues. CDR1 SGHTA and CDR2 FQGNSA come from the germline V gene. The V end lost 1 base, the J end lost 8 bases, and 12 bases lay between the germline ends. The CDR3 sequence: CASSLGRGPDIQYF. The CDR3 DNA reads as TGTGCCAGCAGCTTAGGTCGGGGCCCAGACATTCAGTACTTC.

This clone was seen only once. The chain carries TRBV2 and TRBJ1-1; D gene unclear. Trimming pared 0 bases from V and 1 base from J, leaving 6 bases between. This CDR3 contains 14 residues. Looked up from germline, CDR1 is SNHLY and CDR2 is FYNNEI. The CDR3 reads CASSEAHRNTEAFF. In DNA, the CDR3 is TGTGCCAGCAGTGAAGCGCACAGGAACACTGAAGCTTTCTTT.

The rearrangement links TRBV14 to TRBJ1-1; D ambiguous. Trimming left V 1 base short and J 4 bases short, with 7 bases between. The CDR3 spans 13 residues. From germline, CDR1 is SGHDN and CDR2 FVKESK. The CDR3 DNA reads TGTGCCAGCAGCCAAGTTAGGACCACTGAAGCTTTCTTT. Residues: CASSQVRTTEAFF.

V and J are TRBV4-2 and TRBJ1-3, with 7 bases aligning to TRBD1. The CDR3 has 15 residues. V dropped 3 bases and J dropped 0; count of bases not matched to a gene: 2. In germline, CDR1 is LGHNA, CDR2 YNFKEQ. As DNA, the CDR3 is TGTGCCAGCAGCCAGACAGGGAGCTCTGGAAACACCATATATTTT. This codes for CASSQTGSSGNTIYF.

The rearrangement links TRBV13 to TRBJ2-7; 8 positions match TRBD2. CDR1 is PRHDT, CDR2 FYEKMQ, per germline (reference sequence). The CDR3 spans 14 residues. The V and J ends lost 5 bases and 3 bases, in that order; junction bases with no gene match: 6. The CDR3 DNA sequence: TGTGCCAGCAGCGCCGGGACTAGGGACTACGAGCAGTACTTC. Translated: CASSAGTRDYEQYF. The whole variable domain, remainder taken from reference TRBV13 and TRBJ2-7, is AAGVIQSPRHLIKEKRETATLKCYPIPRHDTVYWYQQGPGQDPQFLISFYEKMQSDKGSIPDRFSAQQFSDYHSELNMSSLELGDSALYFCASSAGTRDYEQYFGPGTRLTVT.

This sequence joins TRBV4-3 and TRBJ2-5, with a weak D call TRBD1 (5 bases). V lost 3 bases and J 7 bases, leaving 18 bases between the germline ends. CDR3 length: 15 residues. CDR1 is LGHNA, CDR2 YSLEER, per germline. The CDR3 sequence is CASSHSTGPSGTQYF. For the CDR3, the DNA is TGCGCCAGCAGCCATTCCACAGGTCCAAGTGGGACCCAGTACTTC.

The rearrangement joins TRBV2 to TRBJ1-3; possible D gene TRBD1, 5 bases. V was clipped by 6 bases and J by 1 base, with 13 bases between them. The CDR3 contains 15 residues. CDR1 is SNHLY, CDR2 FYNNEI, per germline. In DNA, the CDR3 is TGTGCCAGCAGACCTACCGGGACGTCTGGAAACACCATATATTTT. This translates into CASRPTGTSGNTIYF.

This sequence joins TRBV19 and TRBJ1-4; D is undetermined. The CDR3 length is 15 residues. Germline CDR1 is LNHDA and CDR2 is SQIVND (reference sequence). Between the trimmed V and J ends, which lost 2 bases and 5 bases, there was a span of 12 bases. The CDR3 sequence is CASSINSETNEKLFF. The CDR3 DNA is TGTGCCAGTAGTATAAACAGCGAAACCAATGAAAAACTGTTTTTT.

V gene TRBV5-1 combines with J gene TRBJ2-1; D is possibly TRBD2 (6 bases). Per germline, CDR1 SGHRS and CDR2 YFSETQ. This CDR3 has 13 amino acids. Trimming cost V 4 bases and J 5 bases, with 10 bases left between them. The CDR3 sequence is CASSRGTDNEQFF. CDR3 sequence (DNA): TGCGCCAGCAGCCGGGGGACGGACAATGAGCAGTTCTTC. The complete variable domain, with remaining parts taken from reference TRBV5-1 and TRBJ2-1, reads KAGVTQTPRYLIKTRGQQVTLSCSPISGHRSVSWYQQTPGQGLQFLFEYFSETQRNKGNFPGRFSGRQFSNSRSEMNVSTLELGDSALYLCASSRGTDNEQFFGPGTRLTVL.

V is TRBV11-3 and J is TRBJ2-1; D is perhaps TRBD2 (5 bases). The germline V gene encodes CDR1 SGHNT and CDR2 YENEEA. V lost 3 bases to trimming and J lost 5 bases, with 20 bases between them. The CDR3 spans 17 residues. CDR3 sequence reads: CASSLGDRVLQNNEQFF. The DNA of the CDR3 is TGTGCCAGCAGCTTGGGAGACCGGGTCTTACAAAACAATGAGCAGTTCTTC.

V usage is TRBV6-5 and J usage is TRBJ1-1; 9 nucleotides match TRBD1. Germline loops: CDR1 MNHEY, CDR2 SVGAGI. The CDR3 loop spans 14 amino acids. The V and J ends lost 6 bases and 10 bases, in that order; junction bases with no gene match: 12. CDR3 amino acids: CASRGQGTERGAFF. CDR3 bases: TGTGCCAGCAGAGGACAGGGGACAGAACGGGGAGCTTTCTTT.

This clone was counted a single time. The rearrangement links TRBV7-2 to TRBJ1-2, with 8 bases identical to TRBD1. Germline V CDR1 and CDR2: SGHTA, FQGNSA. CDR3 length: 14 amino acids. Unmatched junction bases numbered 6, after V lost 1 base and J lost 8 bases. The CDR3 nucleotides read TGTGCCAGCAGCTTAGGGTGGACAGGGAGGGGCTACACCTTC. Protein product: CASSLGWTGRGYTF.

CDR3 bases: TGTGCCAGCAGCCTACAGCCAGGGGGCGTGAACACTGAAGCTTTCTTT. Translated: CASSLQPGGVNTEAFF. This chain links TRBV7-2 with TRBJ1-1; 8 bases are a match to TRBD1. V was pared by 5 bases and J by 0 bases, with 8 bases of the junction left unmatched. CDR3 size: 16 residues. In germline, CDR1 is SGHTA, CDR2 FQGNSA. Full variable domain (remainder filled in from reference TRBV7-2 and TRBJ1-1): GAGVSQSPSNKVTEKGKDVELRCDPISGHTALYWYRQSLGQGLEFLIYFQGNSAPDKSGLPSDRFSAERTGGSVSTLTIQRTQQEDSAVYLCASSLQPGGVNTEAFFGQGTRLTVV.

The chain is built from TRBV19 and TRBJ1-1; possible D gene TRBD1, 5 bases. Germline CDR1 and CDR2: LNHDA and SQIVND (reference sequence). Trimming removed 5 bases from V and 10 bases from J, with 20 bases in between. This CDR3 has 14 residues. CDR3 region: CASSEGGTSGAAFF. In DNA form, the CDR3 reads TGTGCCAGTAGTGAGGGCGGGACGTCTGGAGCAGCTTTCTTT.

This chain uses TRBV5-1 with TRBJ1-4, with 8 bases identical to TRBD1. Germline lookup yields CDR1 SGHRS and CDR2 YFSETQ. V trimming: 7 bases; J trimming: 3 bases; junction bases outside the gene matches: 2. This CDR3 has 13 amino acids. CDR3 protein: CASQGAPNEKLFF. The CDR3 DNA follows: TGCGCCAGCCAGGGGGCTCCTAATGAAAAACTGTTTTTT.

The V call is TRBV9, the J call TRBJ1-5, with unresolved D. The CDR3 spans 14 residues. Trimming removed 4 bases at V and 2 bases at J, with 10 bases between. Germline V CDR1 and CDR2: SGDLS, YYNGEE. For the CDR3, the DNA is TGTGCCAGCAGCCCCTATCAAGGCAATCAGCCCCAGCATTTT. Amino acids: CASSPYQGNQPQHF.

V and J are TRBV10-3 and TRBJ2-7; TRBD1 matches 10 bases. CDR1 is ENHRY and CDR2 is SYGVKD in the germline V gene. Germline trimming cut 9 bases from V and 3 bases from J; bases unmatched to any gene: 5. The CDR3 spans 13 residues. Here the CDR3 reads CAIGTGDDYEQYF. In DNA form, the CDR3 reads TGTGCCATTGGGACAGGGGATGACTACGAGCAGTACTTC.

The chain uses TRBV2 and TRBJ2-3; TRBD1 or TRBD2 may be the D gene (5 bases each). Trimming took 2 bases from V and 6 from J, leaving 12 bases between them. The CDR3 has 14 amino acids. CDR1 SNHLY and CDR2 FYNNEI come from the germline V gene. The CDR3 spells CASSEWWGRDTQYF. CDR3 bases: TGTGCCAGCAGTGAATGGTGGGGACGGGATACGCAGTATTTT.

This sequence joins TRBV5-1 and TRBJ1-2, with D maybe TRBD1 (5 bases). The CDR3 is 15 amino acids. Deletions cut 6 bases from V and 4 bases from J, with 19 bases between. The germline CDR1 and CDR2 sequences are SGHRS and YFSETQ. The CDR3 DNA sequence: TGCGCCAGCACTCTTTCGGGGGGGAGCCTCTATGGCTACACCTTC. It specifies CASTLSGGSLYGYTF. The whole variable domain, filled in from reference TRBV5-1 and TRBJ1-2, reads KAGVTQTPRYLIKTRGQQVTLSCSPISGHRSVSWYQQTPGQGLQFLFEYFSETQRNKGNFPGRFSGRQFSNSRSEMNVSTLELGDSALYLCASTLSGGSLYGYTFGSGTRLTVV.

CDR3 bases: TGTGCCAGCAGCTTGTTTCTCCTAGCCGGTAGTCAAGAGACCCAGTACTTC. It codes for CASSLFLLAGSQETQYF. The V gene is TRBV5-4, the J gene TRBJ2-5, with D perhaps TRBD2 (5 bases). Looked up from germline, CDR1 is SGHNT and CDR2 is YYREEE (reference sequence). The CDR3 is made up of 17 amino acids. V lost 1 base, J lost 2 bases, and 18 bases lay in between.

The chain uses TRBV29-1 and TRBJ1-2, with TRBD1 identical over 7 bases. The V gene end was trimmed by 2 bases and the J gene end by 4 bases; junction bases not matched to a gene: 7. Looked up from germline, CDR1 is SQVTM and CDR2 is ANQGSEA. The CDR3 length is 14 residues. The chain's CDR3 is CSVEMTGLSYGYTF. The CDR3 DNA follows: TGCAGCGTTGAAATGACAGGGTTGAGCTATGGCTACACCTTC.

CDR3 region: CSATRTDGYTF. The CDR3 DNA reads TGCAGTGCTACTAGGACGGATGGCTACACCTTC. The V call is TRBV20-1, the J call TRBJ1-2; D ambiguous. Trimming cost V 4 bases and J 6 bases, with 9 bases left between them. Germline values: CDR1 DFQATT, CDR2 SNEGSKA (reference sequence). This CDR3 comprises 11 residues.

The chain uses TRBV7-2 and TRBJ2-2; TRBD1 might be the D (7 bases). The germline CDR1 and CDR2 sequences are SGHTA and FQGNSA. The CDR3 is 15 amino acids. Trimming removed 3 bases from V and 3 bases from J, with 11 bases in between. CDR3 in DNA: TGTGCCAGCAGCTTTTCCAGGGGGGACACCGGGGAGCTGTTTTTT. Protein sequence: CASSFSRGDTGELFF.

This clone was observed a single time. V is TRBV6-6 and J is TRBJ2-1, with D possibly being TRBD1 or TRBD2 (5 bases each). Per the germline V gene, CDR1 is MNHNY and CDR2 is SVGAGI (reference sequence). The CDR3 contains 15 residues. Trimming shortened V by 4 bases and J by 5 bases, and 15 bases separated the two germline ends. The CDR3 DNA reads TGTGCCAGCAGTTCGATCCGGGACGGGGACAATGAGCAGTTCTTC. As protein: CASSSIRDGDNEQFF.

The chain joins TRBV13 to TRBJ1-1; 8 bases map to TRBD1. The CDR3 length is 13 residues. Germline V gene data show CDR1 as PRHDT and CDR2 as FYEKMQ (reference sequence). V gave up 2 bases and J gave up 6 bases; unmatched junction bases: 2. Written as DNA, the CDR3 is TGTGCCAGCAGCTTAACAGGGGGATCTGAAGCTTTCTTT. Translating gives CASSLTGGSEAFF.

CDR3 sequence: CASNTGTQNSPLHF. CDR3 coding DNA: TGTGCCAGCAATACCGGGACACAAAATTCACCCCTCCACTTT. The V and J genes are TRBV6-5 and TRBJ1-6; D might be TRBD1 (6 bases). The CDR3 runs to 14 residues. The V and J ends lost 7 bases and 7 bases respectively, with 14 bases between them. Germline V gene data show CDR1 as MNHEY and CDR2 as SVGAGI.

The J gene is TRBJ2-1, the V gene TRBV5-1; D possibly corresponds to TRBD2 (6 bases). Germline values: CDR1 SGHRS, CDR2 YFSETQ. With 2 bases removed from V and 3 bases from J, the gap between germline ends came to 15 bases. This CDR3 is built from 16 residues. The CDR3 DNA reads TGCGCCAGCAGCTTTATCTCACGGGGGAACTACAATGAGCAGTTCTTC. This encodes CASSFISRGNYNEQFF.

The V and J genes are TRBV4-1 and TRBJ2-2, with D uncertain. The CDR3 totals 15 residues. Germline V gene lookup returns CDR1 MGHRA and CDR2 YSYEKL. Deletions cut 1 base from V and 1 base from J, with 7 bases between. The CDR3: CASSQGHKNTGELFF. The DNA of the CDR3 is TGCGCCAGCAGCCAAGGGCATAAGAACACCGGGGAGCTGTTTTTT.

CDR3 in amino acids: CASSVGFRGLDTQYF. DNA of the CDR3: TGTGCCAGCAGCGTAGGGTTCAGGGGGCTAGATACGCAGTATTTT. V and J are TRBV9 and TRBJ2-3, with TRBD1 identical over 8 bases. Germline V gene data show CDR1 as SGDLS and CDR2 as YYNGEE. The CDR3 is 15 residues long. The V and J ends lost 0 bases and 5 bases, in that order; junction bases with no gene match: 5.

The chain uses TRBV19 and TRBJ2-7; perhaps TRBD1 as D (5 bases). V was pared by 5 bases and J by 2 bases, with 13 bases between. CDR3 length: 14 amino acids. Germline CDR1 LNHDA, CDR2 SQIVND (reference sequence). The CDR3 here is CASSGAVGPYEQYF. The CDR3 DNA reads as TGTGCCAGTAGTGGGGCGGTGGGGCCCTACGAGCAGTACTTC.

The rearrangement uses TRBV11-3 and TRBJ2-5; D not certain. The CDR3 length is 13 residues. CDR1 and CDR2 from the germline V gene are SGHNT and YENEEA. The V end lost 0 bases, the J end lost 5 bases, and 7 bases lay between the germline ends. CDR3 bases: TGTGCCAGCAGCTTAGATATAGGGGAGACCCAGTACTTC. Its protein product is CASSLDIGETQYF.